Listed below are T cell receptor beta chains from one sample, sequenced in a study of OX40 agonist ivuxolimab in advanced cancers. Method: immunoSEQ multiplex PCR; TCRdb's copy keeps in-frame clones and lacks some. The top ten hold 9% to 12% of the sample, which has some 43,000 clones, more than 75% seen once. The starting material was CD4+ or CD8+ T cells sorted from blood, obtained in a trial of the OX40 agonist ivuxolimab. The receptors stem from an adult with an advanced solid tumor such as melanoma, head and neck, liver or kidney cancer. CDR3s include the opening cysteine and the closing phenylalanine or tryptophan. Fields, in order: V gene, J gene, CDR3 protein.

v_gene: TRBV2; j_gene: TRBJ1-4; CDR3aa: CASSPGTDEKLFF
v_gene: TRBV4-3; j_gene: TRBJ2-1; CDR3aa: CASSQEEGPSVRGEFF
v_gene: TRBV6-4; j_gene: TRBJ2-1; CDR3aa: CASSDTDSNEQFF
v_gene: TRBV15; j_gene: TRBJ1-1; CDR3aa: CATSRDRGNTEAFF
v_gene: TRBV4-3; j_gene: TRBJ1-4; CDR3aa: CASSQDSTGPGRTNEKLFF
v_gene: TRBV19; j_gene: TRBJ1-6; CDR3aa: CASSIVDGSYNSPLHF
v_gene: TRBV5-8; j_gene: TRBJ2-7; CDR3aa: CASSSTIRDRRYEQYF
v_gene: TRBV6-5; j_gene: TRBJ1-6; CDR3aa: CASSRGGTDNSPLHF
v_gene: TRBV27; j_gene: TRBJ2-5; CDR3aa: CASSWDRLALSETQYF
v_gene: TRBV30; j_gene: TRBJ2-7; CDR3aa: CAWSFSGGAYEQYF
v_gene: TRBV11-2; j_gene: TRBJ2-7; CDR3aa: CASSWDSNYEQYF
v_gene: TRBV12-5; j_gene: TRBJ2-7; CDR3aa: CASGPGQLRAEQYF
v_gene: TRBV4-3; j_gene: TRBJ2-3; CDR3aa: CASSPGTSGTDTQYF
v_gene: TRBV27; j_gene: TRBJ1-1; CDR3aa: CASSVTGINTEAFF
v_gene: TRBV9; j_gene: TRBJ1-1; CDR3aa: CASSDGHWETEAFF
v_gene: TRBV9; j_gene: TRBJ1-1; CDR3aa: CASSVGGFTEAFF
v_gene: TRBV9; j_gene: TRBJ2-2; CDR3aa: CASSVGEGNGELFF
v_gene: TRBV29-1; j_gene: TRBJ1-2; CDR3aa: CSVEGIGSNYGYTF
v_gene: TRBV14; j_gene: TRBJ1-6; CDR3aa: CASSPQEAVGLYNSPLHF
v_gene: TRBV6-5; j_gene: TRBJ2-7; CDR3aa: CASGPTVSYEQYF
v_gene: TRBV6-4; j_gene: TRBJ2-2; CDR3aa: CASSDSWTSGHTGELFF
v_gene: TRBV7-2; j_gene: TRBJ2-1; CDR3aa: CASSLGQGARNEQFF
v_gene: TRBV5-8; j_gene: TRBJ2-7; CDR3aa: CASSLVNRNEQYF
v_gene: TRBV13; j_gene: TRBJ2-7; CDR3aa: CASRGQGPYEQYF
v_gene: TRBV5-1; j_gene: TRBJ2-7; CDR3aa: CASSLGRETGGYESYEQYF
v_gene: TRBV19; j_gene: TRBJ2-7; CDR3aa: CASSLSVQSSYEQYF
v_gene: TRBV7-2; j_gene: TRBJ2-2; CDR3aa: CASSSDSFRTGELFF
v_gene: TRBV2; j_gene: TRBJ2-2; CDR3aa: CASSLNPGLAGGSDTGELFF
v_gene: TRBV7-9; j_gene: TRBJ2-5; CDR3aa: CASGRELYQETQYF
v_gene: TRBV6-1; j_gene: TRBJ1-1; CDR3aa: CATRTGRMNTEAFF
v_gene: TRBV9; j_gene: TRBJ2-2; CDR3aa: CASSVDGHSGELFF
v_gene: TRBV5-4; j_gene: TRBJ2-5; CDR3aa: CASSLVAEGATQYF
v_gene: TRBV4-3; j_gene: TRBJ2-1; CDR3aa: CASSQEETGYNEQFF
v_gene: TRBV2; j_gene: TRBJ2-3; CDR3aa: CASATGKRTDTQYF
v_gene: TRBV9; j_gene: TRBJ1-3; CDR3aa: CASSVDEGYTIYF
v_gene: TRBV19; j_gene: TRBJ2-3; CDR3aa: CASSIESNTDTQYF
v_gene: TRBV4-2; j_gene: TRBJ2-1; CDR3aa: CASSHLTSPQFF
v_gene: TRBV6-5; j_gene: TRBJ2-1; CDR3aa: CASSYASGGADEQFF
v_gene: TRBV19; j_gene: TRBJ2-1; CDR3aa: CASSIAPSGREINEQFF
v_gene: TRBV7-8; j_gene: TRBJ2-1; CDR3aa: CASGVGTSGLADYNEQFF
v_gene: TRBV28; j_gene: TRBJ2-5; CDR3aa: CASSYGTGSKTQYF
v_gene: TRBV27; j_gene: TRBJ1-2; CDR3aa: CASSPTGAYYGYTF
v_gene: TRBV7-9; j_gene: TRBJ2-7; CDR3aa: CASSSSAAWVSYEQYF